This note documents a single T cell receptor (beta chain) sequence. By how much of the sample it makes up, this clone is medium-sized (0.01 to 0.1%). The target of this receptor is not known. Base qualities are not provided; no much larger clone lies one nucleotide away. This specimen belongs to a study of blood T cell repertoires in COVID-19 (dated by TCRdb to 2018 to 2021). Notes on the research overall: Collaborator samples came from the United States, Italy and Spain and covered acute and convalescent phases of COVID-19. The material from the prospective study consisted of cDNA or gDNA derived from T cells, B-cell-depleted T cells, or PBMCs. The dataset comprised deeply sampled blood TCRbeta repertoires from subjects exposed to, actively infected with, or recovered from COVID-19. The repertoires were released in a freely available public database intended as a resource for research on the immune response to SARS-CoV-2. Samples came from the ongoing ImmuneRACE study (first 160 participants) plus 1,254 subjects from 6 global collaborators. Sample metadata almost always included a de-identified subject ID, COVID-19 status, age in years and sex. Where HLA class I and class II types were available, the types were taken from metadata supplied by the sample provider, not from assay-based typing.

The immunoSEQ Assay, a bias-controlled multiplex PCR, was used to amplify TCRbeta CDR3 regions from genomic DNA. The study's own analysis went as follows. Nucleated cell counts per sample were estimated from amplification of reference gene primers within the assay. To quantify the absolute abundance of each unique TCRbeta CDR3 rearrangement, sequence reads were collapsed and filtered. For each sample, productive Simpson clonality was calculated as the square root of Simpson's diversity index across productive rearrangements. TCRdb obtained this table from immuneACCESS and retained in-frame rearrangements with V and J assigned. These tables miss some clones; where compared with another copy, unresolved V genes account for less than half of the shortfall, and the remainder is unexplained. V and J calls and clone size follow that table, whereas D and trimming were derived from the DNA. Here the sample has about 63,000 clones; about 83% occur a single time. The top ten constitute roughly 18% of the sample.

Each collaborating institution followed its own protocols to collect whole blood in K2EDTA tubes. Collaborator samples were shipped for TCRbeta analysis as frozen whole blood, isolated PBMCs, or DNA extracted from either sample type. What the work shows at the level of the full study, not this receptor alone: The quantity of clinical and demographic metadata differed by source and by participant and was supplied without curation.

This receptor was identified in a woman over 75 with acute or convalescent COVID-19. Sequenced: peripheral blood.

The CDR3 reads CASSMVQGGNIQYF. Read as DNA, the sequence is TGTGCCAGTAGTATGGTCCAGGGAGGAAACATTCAGTACTTC. Recombination joined TRBV19 with TRBJ2-4; TRBD2 is possibly the D segment (6 matching bases). From cysteine to phenylalanine, the CDR3 is 14 amino acids long. Only CDR3 DNA remains: 42 bases, in frame from the first base. CDR1 and CDR2, per the germline V gene (reference sequence), are LNHDA and SQIVND. V loses 3 bases of germline sequence and J loses 6 bases, and the interval between the two ends is 12 bases.